This TCR beta chain was found in a study of blood T cell repertoires in COVID-19 (dated by TCRdb to 2018 to 2020). Looking at the study overall: Samples from collaborators originated in the United States, Italy and Spain and spanned both the acute and convalescent phases of COVID-19. Samples were obtained from the ongoing ImmuneRACE study (first 160 participants) and from 1,254 subjects provided by 6 global collaborators. Sample metadata almost always included a de-identified subject ID, COVID-19 status, age in years and sex. The repertoires were released in a freely available public database meant as a resource for research on the immune response to SARS-CoV-2. HLA class I and class II types, where available, came from metadata supplied by the sample provider rather than from assay-based typing. The prospective study material was composed of cDNA or gDNA derived from T cells, B-cell-depleted T cells, or PBMCs. Subjects who had been exposed to COVID-19, were actively infected with it, or had recovered from it provided the deeply sampled blood TCRbeta repertoires that made up the dataset. Overall results and qualifications from the work: The amount of clinical and demographic metadata varied by source and participant and was provided uncurated.

Whole blood was collected in K2EDTA tubes by collaborating institutions according to the institutions' own protocols. For TCRbeta analysis, collaborator samples were shipped as frozen whole blood, as isolated PBMCs, or as DNA extracted from either sample type. The sample holds one count of this clone. The target of this receptor is not known. No quality values exist for individual bases; no much larger clone is one base distant. V is pared back by 3 bases and J by 0 bases, with 6 bases lying between the germline termini. As encoded in the germline V gene (reference sequence), CDR1 is GTSNPN while CDR2 is SVGIG. From the cysteine through the phenylalanine, the CDR3 covers 13 amino acids. Only the CDR3 DNA is retained, 39 bases long and in frame from the first base. TCRbeta CDR3 regions were amplified from genomic DNA using the immunoSEQ Assay, a bias-controlled multiplex PCR. In the original analysis: Nucleated cell counts per sample were estimated from amplification of reference gene primers within the assay. To quantify the absolute abundance of each unique TCRbeta CDR3 rearrangement, sequence reads were collapsed and filtered. For each sample, productive Simpson clonality was calculated as the square root of Simpson's diversity index over productive rearrangements. The source is immuneACCESS, and TCRdb retained only in-frame sequences with V and J called. Part of the clones is not carried over; for the studies checked, unresolved V genes explain less than half of this, and the remainder is unexplained. D and trimming were read from the DNA, whereas the V and J calls and clone size are those reported in that table. The sample has approximately 42,000 clones on record, about 77% of them singletons. The top ten clones comprise roughly a quarter of the sample.

Sequencing was done on a sample of peripheral blood. The TCR was taken from a man of 80 years or more with acute or convalescent COVID-19. This receptor chain uses TRBV30 and TRBJ2-1; the D gene is possibly TRBD2, with 5 bases matching. The CDR3 has the sequence CAWRRDSYNEQFF. The nucleotide sequence is TGTGCCTGGAGACGGGACTCCTACAATGAGCAGTTCTTC.